The 31 T cell receptor beta chains below all came from one sample that was sequenced in a study of blood T cell repertoires in COVID-19. Assay: immunoSEQ multiplex PCR; the TCRdb copy retains only in-frame clones and omits some. The sample carries 190,000 or so clones, about 90% recorded once. Sequenced: PBMCs or T cells enriched from blood (not recorded which). These receptors all stem from a woman younger than 45 who had recovered from COVID-19.

The CDR3 region is CASSLQGGGNQPQHF. The DNA of the CDR3 is TGTGCCAGCAGCTTACAGGGAGGGGGCAATCAGCCCCAGCATTTT. The rearrangement uses TRBV7-2 and TRBJ1-5; D possibly corresponds to TRBD1 (5 bases). There are 15 residues in the CDR3. The V end lost 2 bases, the J end lost 2 bases, and 10 bases lay between the germline ends. Germline lookup yields CDR1 SGHTA and CDR2 FQGNSA.

This chain links TRBV7-2 with TRBJ1-2; the match to TRBD1 covers 7 bases. Germline V CDR1 and CDR2: SGHTA, FQGNSA. The V and J ends lost 5 bases and 7 bases, in that order; junction bases with no gene match: 7. This CDR3 is built from 13 residues. The CDR3 loop is CASSLDRESGYTF. The DNA for the CDR3 is TGTGCCAGCAGCCTAGACAGGGAGTCTGGCTACACCTTC.

V and J are TRBV4-2 and TRBJ2-2; weak D call: TRBD1 (6 bases). V was cut by 3 bases and J by 0 bases, with 11 bases left in between. CDR1 and CDR2 from the germline V gene are LGHNA and YNFKEQ. This CDR3 is 16 amino acids long. The CDR3 nucleotides read TGTGCCAGCAGCCACACCGGGACACCGAACACCGGGGAGCTGTTTTTT. This translates into CASSHTGTPNTGELFF.

This chain uses TRBV11-2 with TRBJ2-7; TRBD2 agrees at 7 bases. Germline V CDR1 and CDR2: SGHAT, FQNNGV. V lost 1 base, J lost 2 bases, and 14 bases stayed unmatched. This CDR3 region has 18 residues. For the CDR3, the DNA is TGTGCCAGCAGCTTAGGAGGCGGGGGATCCCTGGGGACCTACGAGCAGTACTTC. It specifies CASSLGGGGSLGTYEQYF. The whole variable domain, filled in from reference TRBV11-2 and TRBJ2-7, reads EAGVAQSPRYKIIEKRQSVAFWCNPISGHATLYWYQQILGQGPKLLIQFQNNGVVDDSQLPKDRFSAERLKGVDSTLKIQPAKLEDSAVYLCASSLGGGGSLGTYEQYFGPGTRLTVT.

J is TRBJ1-2 and V is TRBV25-1, with D perhaps matching TRBD1 (5 bases). The CDR3 totals 14 residues. Trimming took off 3 bases at V and 6 bases at J, with 14 bases between the two ends. Germline assignment: CDR1 MGHDK and CDR2 SYGVNS. The CDR3 sequence: CASSDVRGAHGYTF. The CDR3 nucleotides read TGTGCCAGCAGTGATGTAAGGGGCGCGCATGGCTACACCTTC.

The chain employs TRBV4-1 and TRBJ1-1; D is undetermined. Germline CDR1 reads MGHRA; CDR2 reads YSYEKL. This CDR3 region has 14 residues. V was trimmed by 7 bases and J by 1 base, leaving 13 bases between them. CDR3 in amino acids: CASTPRGENTEAFF. For the CDR3, the DNA is TGCGCCAGCACCCCCCGGGGAGAGAACACTGAAGCTTTCTTT.

The rearrangement joins TRBV2 to TRBJ1-2; 7 bases are a match to TRBD1. V was pared by 2 bases and J by 5 bases, with 2 bases of the junction left unmatched. Germline CDR1 and CDR2: SNHLY and FYNNEI. This CDR3 region has 13 residues. CDR3 DNA: TGTGCCAGCAGTGAACGACAGGGTTATGGCTACACCTTC. Translating it yields CASSERQGYGYTF.

V usage is TRBV19 and J usage is TRBJ1-1; 7 bases match TRBD1. Unmatched junction bases numbered 10, after V lost 0 bases and J lost 3 bases. The CDR3 covers 17 residues. Germline CDR1 LNHDA, CDR2 SQIVND (reference sequence). The CDR3 sequence is CASSIDLTGSGHTEAFF. The DNA for the CDR3 is TGTGCCAGTAGTATAGACTTGACAGGGTCAGGACACACTGAAGCTTTCTTT. Looking up the rest from reference TRBV19 and TRBJ1-1 gives the full variable domain: DGGITQSPKYLFRKEGQNVTLSCEQNLNHDAMYWYRQDPGQGLRLIYYSQIVNDFQKGDIAEGYSVSREKKESFPLTVTSAQKNPTAFYLCASSIDLTGSGHTEAFFGQGTRLTVV.

This chain uses TRBV4-3 with TRBJ1-1; 7 bases are a match to TRBD1. CDR1 and CDR2 from the germline V gene are LGHNA and YSLEER. There are 15 residues in the CDR3. J gave up 5 bases and V 0 bases, and 6 bases lay outside the gene matches. CDR3 bases: TGCGCCAGCAGCCAAGATTTCTTGACAGGGACTGAAGCTTTCTTT. Translating gives CASSQDFLTGTEAFF.

The chain recombines TRBV13 with TRBJ1-2; possible D gene TRBD1, 6 bases. The germline V gene encodes CDR1 PRHDT and CDR2 FYEKMQ (reference sequence). Trimming took off 5 bases at V and 4 bases at J, with 14 bases between the two ends. This CDR3 spans 14 amino acids. CDR3 sequence reads: CASSLQQGAYGYTF. CDR3 coding DNA: TGTGCCAGCAGCCTACAACAGGGTGCCTATGGCTACACCTTC.

Points on this clone: The same CDR3 can be traced to other DNA sequences in this sample. The chain employs TRBV27 and TRBJ1-4; 9 nucleotides agree with TRBD1. V gave up 6 bases and J gave up 4 bases; unmatched junction bases: 3. The CDR3 covers 14 residues. CDR1 MNHEY and CDR2 SMNVEV come from the germline V gene (reference sequence). CDR3 protein: CASRRQGDNEKLFF. CDR3 coding DNA: TGTGCCAGCAGACGACAGGGGGATAATGAAAAACTGTTTTTT.

This chain links TRBV19 with TRBJ1-5, with D hard to call. This CDR3 spans 13 amino acids. Per germline, CDR1 LNHDA and CDR2 SQIVND (reference sequence). V was trimmed by 7 bases and J by 4 bases, leaving 11 bases between them. The CDR3 loop reads CASNEHLNQPQHF. CDR3 bases: TGTGCCAGTAATGAGCACCTTAATCAGCCCCAGCATTTT.

The rearrangement links TRBV11-2 to TRBJ1-1; no clear D gene. V was pared by 0 bases and J by 2 bases, with 10 bases between. The CDR3 loop spans 15 amino acids. CDR1 is SGHAT, CDR2 FQNNGV, per germline. CDR3 sequence reads: CASSLEAGVNTEAFF. The CDR3 bases are TGTGCCAGCAGCTTAGAGGCCGGGGTCAACACTGAAGCTTTCTTT.

The V gene is TRBV9, the J gene TRBJ2-5; TRBD2 matches 8 bases. Per the germline V gene, CDR1 is SGDLS and CDR2 is YYNGEE. The length of the CDR3 is 14 residues. V lost 4 bases and J lost 4; bases outside the gene matches: 6. The CDR3 loop reads CASSYELAAETQYF. DNA for the CDR3: TGTGCCAGCAGCTACGAACTAGCGGCAGAGACCCAGTACTTC.

The chain carries TRBV19 and TRBJ1-4, with 7 bases matching TRBD1. The CDR3 is 14 residues long. CDR1 is LNHDA, CDR2 SQIVND, per germline (reference sequence). V trimming: 6 bases; J trimming: 3 bases; junction bases outside the gene matches: 4. The CDR3 loop is CASRQGTANEKLFF. In DNA, the CDR3 is TGTGCCAGTAGACAGGGGACGGCTAATGAAAAACTGTTTTTT.

The chain employs TRBV18 and TRBJ2-1; D may be TRBD2 (6 bases). Germline V gene lookup returns CDR1 KGHSH and CDR2 LQKENI. The CDR3 extends over 15 amino acids. V gave up 3 bases and J gave up 3 bases, with 12 bases separating them. CDR3 sequence: CASSPASAHYNEQFF. CDR3 bases: TGTGCCAGCTCACCGGCTAGCGCTCACTACAATGAGCAGTTCTTC. The full variable domain, rest sourced from reference TRBV18 and TRBJ2-1, is NAGVMQNPRHLVRRRGQEARLRCSPMKGHSHVYWYRQLPEEGLKFMVYLQKENIIDESGMPKERFSAEFPKEGPSILRIQQVVRGDSAAYFCASSPASAHYNEQFFGPGTRLTVL.

V gene TRBV25-1 combines with J gene TRBJ1-1; D ambiguous. V lost 5 bases and J 1 base, leaving 8 bases between the germline ends. This CDR3 has 13 residues. CDR1 and CDR2 from the germline V gene are MGHDK and SYGVNS. The CDR3 is CASSLAANTEAFF. The CDR3 coding sequence is TGTGCCAGCAGTCTGGCGGCGAACACTGAAGCTTTCTTT.

The count of this clone is one. J is TRBJ2-2 and V is TRBV9, with D perhaps TRBD2 (6 bases). V shed 2 bases and J shed 4 bases, with 15 bases lying between them. The length of the CDR3 is 16 residues. Germline V CDR1 and CDR2: SGDLS, YYNGEE. The CDR3 region has the DNA TGTGCCAGCAGCGTGGGGGGAGGATTGCTCACCGGGGAGCTGTTTTTT. Amino acid sequence: CASSVGGGLLTGELFF.

V usage is TRBV14 and J usage is TRBJ1-6; 7 bases are shared with TRBD1. J gave up 8 bases and V 1 base, and 5 bases lay outside the gene matches. CDR1 and CDR2 (germline): SGHDN, FVKESK. There are 15 residues in the CDR3. The chain's CDR3 is CASSQGRQGHSPLHF. The CDR3 nucleotides are TGTGCCAGCAGCCAAGGTCGACAGGGCCATTCACCCCTCCACTTT.

V gene TRBV5-6 combines with J gene TRBJ2-1, with TRBD2 matching 8 bases. The germline V gene has CDR1 SGHDT and CDR2 YYEEEE. V was pared by 0 bases and J by 6 bases, with 5 bases of the junction left unmatched. This CDR3 comprises 15 residues. The chain's CDR3 is CASSLAGLEINEQFF. CDR3 DNA sequence: TGTGCCAGCAGCTTGGCGGGACTAGAGATCAATGAGCAGTTCTTC.

The chain employs TRBV27 and TRBJ1-2, with 9 nucleotides matching TRBD1. With 6 bases clipped from V and 4 bases from J, the junction kept 6 bases outside the gene matches. The CDR3 length is 14 residues. CDR1 is MNHEY, CDR2 SMNVEV, per germline (reference sequence). CDR3: CASRGTGSSYGYTF. CDR3 nucleotides: TGTGCCAGCAGGGGGACAGGGAGTAGCTATGGCTACACCTTC.

This sequence joins TRBV7-3 and TRBJ2-7; perhaps TRBD1 as D (6 bases). V was cut by 5 bases and J by 5 bases, with 13 bases left in between. CDR3 size: 13 residues. The germline gives CDR1 SGHTA, CDR2 FQGTGA. The CDR3 region has the DNA TGTGCCAGCAGCCGTGCACAGGGCCACGAGCAGTACTTC. Translation: CASSRAQGHEQYF.

The V call is TRBV14, the J call TRBJ1-2; D may be TRBD1 (5 bases). The CDR3 consists of 13 residues. Germline lookup yields CDR1 SGHDN and CDR2 FVKESK. Trimming left V 7 bases short and J 4 bases short, with 13 bases between. The CDR3 bases are TGTGCCAGCACCGCCGGGGGGATCTATGGCTACACCTTC. Its translation: CASTAGGIYGYTF.

V gene TRBV6-2 or TRBV6-3 combines with J gene TRBJ2-5; D unresolved. The germline V gene has CDR1 MNHEY and CDR2 SVGEGT. The CDR3 length is 13 residues. V was clipped by 1 base and J by 2 bases, with 5 bases between them. The CDR3 spells CASSYLEQETQYF. The DNA for the CDR3 is TGTGCCAGCAGTTACTTAGAGCAAGAGACCCAGTACTTC.

This clone was observed once. V usage is TRBV14 and J usage is TRBJ1-1; unclear D gene. Germline CDR1 reads SGHDN; CDR2 reads FVKESK. The CDR3 totals 15 residues. Trimming pared 1 base from V and 0 bases from J, leaving 9 bases between. CDR3 protein: CASSQVAGLNTEAFF. Written as DNA, the CDR3 is TGTGCCAGCAGCCAAGTCGCCGGGTTGAACACTGAAGCTTTCTTT. The variable domain in full, with the rest retrieved from reference TRBV14 and TRBJ1-1, is EAGVTQFPSHSVIEKGQTVTLRCDPISGHDNLYWYRRVMGKEIKFLLHFVKESKQDESGMPNNRFLAERTGGTYSTLKVQPAELEDSGVYFCASSQVAGLNTEAFFGQGTRLTVV.

A few counts support this clone. J is TRBJ1-1 and V is TRBV5-1; D might be TRBD1 (6 bases). V was pared by 7 bases and J by 4 bases, with 14 bases between. This CDR3 has 13 residues. The germline V gene has CDR1 SGHRS and CDR2 YFSETQ. The chain's CDR3 is CASGRTESTEAFF. The CDR3 DNA follows: TGCGCCAGCGGGCGGACAGAGAGCACTGAAGCTTTCTTT.

This clone was detected only once. The chain employs TRBV5-5 and TRBJ2-7, with 8 bases lining up with TRBD2. V shed 1 base and J 4 bases; nucleotides not matched to a gene: 7. This CDR3 is 15 amino acids long. The germline V gene has CDR1 SGHKS and CDR2 YYEKEE (reference sequence). The CDR3 coding sequence is TGTGCCAGCAGCTTGAGCGGGGGCTGGAAATACGAGCAGTACTTC. Translation: CASSLSGGWKYEQYF.

The chain links TRBV7-9 to TRBJ1-4; 7 bases agree with TRBD1. The CDR3 covers 14 residues. Germline CDR1 and CDR2: SEHNR and FQNEAQ (reference sequence). V dropped 5 bases and J dropped 11; count of bases not matched to a gene: 11. CDR3 coding DNA: TGTGCCAGCAGCGAAACGGGACAGACTGGGAAACTGTTTTTT. The encoded protein is CASSETGQTGKLFF.

This CDR3 is CASSSGGNEQFF. In nucleotides, the CDR3 is TGTGCCAGCAGTAGCGGGGGGAATGAGCAGTTCTTC. The V gene is TRBV7-6, the J gene TRBJ2-1; 10 nucleotides agree with TRBD2. The trim removed 6 bases at V and 7 bases at J, leaving 0 bases unmatched. CDR3 length equals 12 residues. Germline V lookup: CDR1 SGHVS, CDR2 FNYEAQ. The full variable domain, its missing parts supplied by reference TRBV7-6 and TRBJ2-1, is GAGVSQSPRYKVTKRGQDVALRCDPISGHVSLYWYRQALGQGPEFLTYFNYEAQQDKSGLPNDRFSAERPEGSISTLTIQRTEQRDSAMYRCASSSGGNEQFFGPGTRLTVL.

The chain carries TRBV28 and TRBJ2-7, with TRBD1 identical over 10 bases. The CDR3 loop spans 13 amino acids. The V and J ends lost 4 bases and 6 bases, in that order; junction bases with no gene match: 3. Germline loops: CDR1 MDHEN, CDR2 SYDVKM. The CDR3 DNA follows: TGTGCCAGCAGTTGGGACAGGGGCCCCGAGCAGTACTTC. It yields the protein CASSWDRGPEQYF.

This clone was observed a few times. V gene TRBV18 combines with J gene TRBJ1-1, with TRBD1 matching 8 bases. Looked up from germline, CDR1 is KGHSH and CDR2 is LQKENI. V shed 3 bases, J shed 0 bases, and the junction held 9 bases outside the gene matches. This CDR3 contains 17 residues. The CDR3 sequence is CASSPLPDRVMNTEAFF. Written as DNA, the CDR3 is TGTGCCAGCTCACCCCTCCCGGACAGGGTAATGAACACTGAAGCTTTCTTT.